The TCR beta chain under discussion was sequenced for a study of T-cell memory formation after mild COVID-19. TCRdb used MiXCR to reprocess the 5' RACE reads, holding one entry per CDR3 protein. The table records 540,000 or so distinct CDR3 sequences, roughly 22% of them present only once. In this sample, this clonotype turned up once. In germline, CDR1 is SEHNR, CDR2 FQNEAQ (reference sequence). Trimming cost V 4 bases and J 2 bases, with 12 bases left between them. This CDR3 region has 15 residues. This sequence joins TRBV7-9 and TRBJ1-3, with D possibly matching TRBD1 (5 bases). Sequenced input: PBMCs or a T cell subset sorted from them (not recorded which). This clonotype was sampled from an adult woman who had mild COVID-19 (a few samples of this study predate the infection). Cell type and time point are not known. In DNA form, the CDR3 reads TGTGCCAGCAGCTGGATGGGGCCAGCTGGAAACACCATATATTTT. Translated: CASSWMGPAGNTIYF. Drawing the rest from reference TRBV7-9 and TRBJ1-3, the complete variable domain is DTGVSQNPRHKITKRGQNVTFRCDPISEHNRLYWYRQTLGQGPEFLTYFQNEAQLEKSRLLSDRFSAERPKGSFSTLEIQRTEQGDSAMYLCASSWMGPAGNTIYFGEGSWLTVV.